Listed here are 2 T cell receptor beta chains from one sample, sequenced in a study of T cells in Graves' hyperthyroidism and ophthalmopathy. There were TCR beta CDR3 regions amplified from RNA transcripts. Carried out on the TCR CDR3, a first-round RT-PCR used the HTBI primer set. TCRdb re-analysed the multiplex PCR reads in MiXCR, keeping a single row per CDR3 protein. The sample carries around 600,000 distinct CDR3 sequences, more than 14% recorded once. The source material was blood. The receptors here all came from a woman in her 50s with Graves' ophthalmopathy.

Ten or more counts support this clonotype. The chain recombines TRBV12-3 or TRBV12-4 with TRBJ1-1, with D unclear. Trimming stripped 5 bases from V and 7 bases from J, with 8 bases between. The CDR3 contains 11 residues. CDR3 sequence: CASSLPFEAFF. DNA of the CDR3: TGTGCCAGCAGTCTACCCTTTGAAGCTTTCTTT.

This clonotype was picked up many times. The chain has TRBV20-1 and TRBJ2-5; TRBD1 matches 7 bases. CDR3 length: 13 amino acids. V lost 7 bases and J lost 5; bases outside the gene matches: 10. Looked up from germline, CDR1 is DFQATT and CDR2 is SNEGSKA (reference sequence). CDR3 coding DNA: TGCAGTGGCAACAGGGGTTTAAGGGAGACCCAGTACTTC. It yields the protein CSGNRGLRETQYF.